A selection of T cell receptor beta chains follows, all from one sample in a study of cytomegalovirus exposure and HLA in healthy donors. Profiled with immunoSEQ multiplex PCR; TCRdb holds only in-frame clones, not every one. The sample includes some 150,000 clones, 9.7% seen only once; the top ten take 1.8%. The sample was PBMCs. These receptors all come from a man over 45 in good health and CMV-seronegative. The CDR3 runs from the conserved cysteine through the conserved F or W. D genes are given only for firm matches. Rows may omit the clone size; those that give it use once, few, many or a size class.

d_gene | len | j_gene | v_gene | abundance | CDR3aa | CDR3nt
TRBD1 | 14 | TRBJ2-2 | TRBV7-7 | few | CASSRDSRTGELFF | TGTGCTAGCAGCCGGGACAGTAGGACCGGGGAGCTGTTTTTT
TRBD2 | 14 | TRBJ2-7 | TRBV5-1 | few | CASSLVSGSYEQYF | TGCGCCAGCAGCTTGGTTAGCGGGAGCTACGAGCAGTACTTC
TRBD1 | 16 | TRBJ2-2 | TRBV11-2 | - | CASSFSGGAKSGELFF | TGTGCCAGCAGCTTTTCAGGGGGCGCGAAGAGCGGGGAGCTGTTTTTT
TRBD1 | 14 | TRBJ1-1 | TRBV27 | few | CASTGQGLSAEAFF | TGTGCCAGCACTGGACAGGGCCTTTCTGCTGAAGCTTTCTTT
TRBD1 | 17 | TRBJ2-1 | TRBV15 | few | CATSRDRGQGVFNEQFF | TGTGCCACCAGCAGAGATCGGGGACAGGGGGTCTTCAATGAGCAGTTCTTC
TRBD2 | 16 | TRBJ2-3 | TRBV5-1 | once | CASGLTSGPSTDTQYF | TGCGCCAGCGGACTGACTAGCGGGCCTAGCACAGATACGCAGTATTTT
TRBD2 | 15 | TRBJ2-5 | TRBV19 | few | CASSPGLAGGQTQYF | TGTGCCAGTAGTCCCGGACTAGCGGGGGGGCAGACCCAGTACTTC
TRBD1 | 14 | TRBJ1-2 | TRBV28 | - | CASSLWTGRDGYTF | TGTGCCAGCAGTCTGTGGACAGGTCGGGATGGCTACACCTTC
TRBD1 | 15 | TRBJ2-2 | TRBV19 | - | CATRDRVVNTGELFF | TGTGCCACCCGGGACAGGGTGGTAAACACCGGGGAGCTGTTTTTT
TRBD1 | 15 | TRBJ2-7 | TRBV5-1 | few | CASSFQPGDSYEQYF | TGCGCCAGCAGCTTCCAACCCGGGGACAGCTACGAGCAGTACTTC
- | 14 | TRBJ1-5 | TRBV6-1 | few | CASSEAGSNQSQHF | TGTGCCAGCAGTGAAGCGGGCAGTAATCAGTCCCAGCATTTT
TRBD2 | 16 | TRBJ2-1 | TRBV6-6 | few | CASSYGTSGNYNEQFF | TGTGCCAGCAGTTACGGGACTAGCGGGAACTACAATGAGCAGTTCTTC
TRBD2 | 11 | TRBJ2-7 | TRBV20-1 | few | CSAEREMEQYF | TGCAGTGCTGAGCGGGAGATGGAGCAGTACTTC
TRBD1 | 15 | TRBJ1-4 | TRBV6-5 | - | CASSYSQGAGEKLFF | TGTGCCAGCAGTTACTCGCAGGGGGCAGGTGAAAAACTGTTTTTT
- | 15 | TRBJ2-5 | TRBV29-1 | few | CSVEDRGGRQETQYF | TGCAGCGTCGAAGATCGGGGAGGCAGACAAGAGACCCAGTACTTC
- | 16 | TRBJ2-4 | TRBV5-8 | many | CASSSILQGAKNIQYF | TGTGCCAGCAGCTCGATACTACAGGGAGCCAAAAACATTCAGTACTTC
- | 15 | TRBJ2-3 | TRBV27 | - | CASCAGREVLGTQYF | TGTGCCAGCTGCGCCGGCAGGGAGGTTTTGGGTACGCAGTATTTT
- | 17 | TRBJ1-1 | TRBV28 | - | CASSFGGAGMRGAEAFF | TGTGCCAGCAGTTTTGGCGGGGCAGGAATGCGGGGGGCTGAAGCTTTCTTT
TRBD1 | 16 | TRBJ1-2 | TRBV18 | few | CASSPGTGEWGYGYTF | TGTGCCAGCTCACCCGGGACAGGGGAATGGGGCTATGGCTACACCTTC
TRBD1 | 13 | TRBJ2-7 | TRBV30 | - | CAWSPDRDYEQYF | TGTGCCTGGAGTCCCGACAGGGACTACGAGCAGTACTTC
- | 15 | TRBJ2-3 | TRBV7-7 | few | CASSLGAGHTDTQYF | TGTGCCAGCAGCTTAGGGGCGGGCCACACAGATACGCAGTATTTT
TRBD2 | 16 | TRBJ2-1 | TRBV12-5 | - | CASGLVRVAGYNEQFF | TGTGCTAGTGGTTTGGTACGGGTAGCGGGCTACAATGAGCAGTTCTTC
- | 11 | TRBJ2-7 | TRBV6-1 | - | CASSELRAQYF | TGTGCCAGCAGTGAACTCAGGGCCCAGTACTTC
- | 15 | TRBJ1-3 | TRBV10-2 | few | CASSATGISGNTIYF | TGCGCCAGCAGTGCTACAGGGATCTCTGGAAACACCATATATTTT
TRBD1 | 16 | TRBJ1-5 | TRBV19 | few | CASSATGGAGNQPQHF | TGTGCCAGTAGTGCGACAGGGGGCGCGGGCAATCAGCCCCAGCATTTT
- | 12 | TRBJ1-2 | TRBV29-1 | few | CSVGGGDSGYTF | TGCAGCGTTGGGGGCGGGGACTCAGGCTACACCTTC
TRBD1 | 14 | TRBJ1-2 | TRBV6-1 | - | CASSAGTGNYGYTF | TGTGCCAGCAGCGCTGGGACAGGGAACTATGGCTACACCTTC
TRBD1 | 14 | TRBJ2-2 | TRBV7-3 | few | CASSSYRGTGELFF | TGTGCCAGCAGCTCCTACAGGGGAACCGGGGAGCTGTTTTTT
- | 16 | TRBJ2-1 | TRBV5-1 | - | CASSLAPGGPYNEQFF | TGCGCCAGCAGCTTGGCGCCGGGGGGCCCCTACAATGAGCAGTTCTTC
- | 13 | TRBJ2-7 | TRBV27 | - | CASGGDASYEQYF | TGTGCCAGCGGAGGGGACGCCTCCTACGAGCAGTACTTC
TRBD2 | 13 | TRBJ2-1 | TRBV29-1 | few | CSLAAGAQGSVFF | TGCAGCCTAGCAGCGGGAGCCCAGGGGTCAGTGTTCTTC
- | 14 | TRBJ2-7 | TRBV2 | - | CASRHPGSWYEQYF | TGTGCCAGCAGACATCCGGGGTCCTGGTACGAGCAGTACTTC
TRBD1 | 14 | TRBJ1-2 | TRBV2 | - | CASSVGQGNYGYTF | TGTGCCAGCAGTGTCGGACAGGGAAACTATGGCTACACCTTC
- | 15 | TRBJ2-7 | TRBV27 | - | CASSFDGRGSYEQYF | TGTGCCAGCAGTTTTGATGGCCGGGGGAGTTACGAGCAGTACTTC
- | 18 | TRBJ2-2 | TRBV9 | few | CASSVALGASGNTGELFF | TGTGCCAGCAGCGTAGCTCTGGGGGCTAGCGGAAACACCGGGGAGCTGTTTTTT
- | 13 | TRBJ2-1 | TRBV5-1 | few | CASSPEGYNEQFF | TGCGCCAGCAGCCCGGAGGGCTACAATGAGCAGTTCTTC
- | 14 | TRBJ1-1 | TRBV11-2 | - | CASSLVVRGTEAFF | TGTGCCAGCAGCTTAGTGGTTCGGGGCACTGAAGCTTTCTTT
TRBD1 | 16 | TRBJ2-2 | TRBV5-1 | once | CASSLIDRGDTGELFF | TGCGCCAGCAGCTTGATTGACAGGGGGGACACCGGGGAGCTGTTTTTT
TRBD2 | 17 | TRBJ2-1 | TRBV19 | - | CASSTPTRSGKLNEQFF | TGTGCCAGTAGTACCCCGACTAGAAGCGGGAAGTTGAATGAGCAGTTCTTC
TRBD1 | 16 | TRBJ2-5 | TRBV9 | - | CASSPHAGGPGETQYF | TGTGCCAGCAGCCCCCATGCAGGGGGTCCTGGCGAGACCCAGTACTTC
- | 15 | TRBJ1-3 | TRBV9 | many | CASSVGEGEGNTIYF | TGTGCCAGCAGCGTAGGGGAAGGGGAAGGAAACACCATATATTTT
TRBD1 | 17 | TRBJ1-5 | TRBV28 | few | CASSLYVRQGNNQPQHF | TGTGCCAGCAGTTTATATGTGAGACAGGGAAACAATCAGCCCCAGCATTTT
- | 15 | TRBJ1-4 | TRBV18 | few | CASSLSQGNNEKLFF | TGTGCCAGCTCACTGTCCCAGGGTAATAATGAAAAACTGTTTTTT
- | 14 | TRBJ2-1 | TRBV28 | few | CASSLTNGYNEQFF | TGTGCCAGCAGTTTAACTAATGGCTACAATGAGCAGTTCTTC
TRBD1 | 18 | TRBJ1-4 | TRBV5-1 | few | CASSTGQGGFDLGEKLFF | TGCGCCAGCAGCACGGGACAGGGTGGTTTTGATCTGGGTGAAAAACTGTTTTTT
TRBD2 | 15 | TRBJ2-3 | TRBV7-3 | - | CASSTAGTTADTQYF | TGTGCCAGCAGCACCGCCGGGACTACAGCAGATACGCAGTATTTT
- | 16 | TRBJ1-5 | TRBV2 | - | CASTQGPVVNNQPQNF | TGTGCCAGCACCCAGGGCCCAGTAGTCAACAATCAGCCCCAGAATTTT